Listed here are 30 T cell receptor beta chains from one sample, sequenced in a study of CD8+CD57+ T cells in acquired aplastic anemia. CDR3 and TCR beta VDJ profiling relied on a genomic DNA template. Each CDR3 protein gets one entry after TCRdb re-called the reads with MiXCR. The table shows fewer than 200,000 distinct CDR3 sequences, with 55% to 80% occurring only once. Sequences were obtained from sorted CD4+, CD8+, or CD8+CD57+ T cells (not recorded which) from PBMCs. The receptors were gathered from a human donor in good health.

This clonotype was seen only a few times. The chain is built from TRBV7-8 and TRBJ2-7; D is ambiguous. CDR1 is SGHVS and CDR2 is FQNEAQ in the germline V gene. Trimming removed 4 bases at V and 5 bases at J, with 18 bases between. The CDR3 contains 15 residues. The CDR3 is CASSSNPIKGHEQYF. The CDR3 bases are TGTGCCAGCAGCTCCAACCCTATTAAGGGCCACGAGCAGTACTTC.

This clonotype was detected only a few times. The chain is built from TRBV7-3 and TRBJ1-1; D is unresolved. Per the germline V gene, CDR1 is SGHTA and CDR2 is FQGTGA. The CDR3 runs 14 residues. Trimming pared 3 bases from V and 3 bases from J, leaving 11 bases between. In DNA form, the CDR3 reads TGTGCCAGCAGCTTGACGGAGGGCGACACTGAAGCTTTCTTT. Residues: CASSLTEGDTEAFF.

This clonotype was observed a handful of times. This rearrangement joins TRBV3-1 to TRBJ2-1, with a weak D call TRBD1 (5 bases). Germline V gene sequence: CDR1 LGHDT, CDR2 YNNKEL (reference sequence). Trimming pared 5 bases from V and 0 bases from J, leaving 14 bases between. This CDR3 has 16 amino acids. The CDR3 loop reads CASSKQETLSYNEQFF. CDR3 DNA: TGTGCCAGCAGCAAACAGGAGACTCTCTCCTACAATGAGCAGTTCTTC.

The CDR3 bases are TGTGCCAGCAGCGTCAGGGCTTCCGCTTATGAAGCTTTCTTT. Translated: CASSVRASAYEAFF. The rearrangement uses TRBV7-2 and TRBJ1-1; tentative D call: TRBD1 (5 bases). CDR3 length: 14 residues. The ends were cut back, 5 bases at V and 7 bases at J, with 17 bases in the middle. From germline, CDR1 is SGHTA and CDR2 FQGNSA.

The chain links TRBV24-1 to TRBJ2-5; 9 bases are a match to TRBD1. Trimming removed 5 bases from V and 5 bases from J; junction bases left unmatched: 14. The CDR3 sequence is 17 residues long. Germline V gives CDR1 KGHDR, CDR2 SFDVKD. The CDR3 DNA follows: TGTGCCACCAGTGGAATCGGGGGACAGGGATCGGGGGAGACCCAGTACTTC. Its protein is CATSGIGGQGSGETQYF.

This clonotype was seen a handful of times. The CDR3 sequence is CASSVGDRARGVPLHF. CDR3 nucleotide sequence: TGTGCCAGCAGCGTAGGGGACAGGGCCAGAGGCGTACCCCTCCACTTT. V gene TRBV9 combines with J gene TRBJ1-6; 9 positions match TRBD1. With V trimmed by 0 bases and J by 12 bases, 10 bases remained unmatched. This CDR3 is built from 16 residues. Germline assignment: CDR1 SGDLS and CDR2 YYNGEE.

About this clonotype itself: Germline is not matched at one junction end, which may reflect a read error. The chain links TRBV24-1 to TRBJ2-2; D possibly corresponds to TRBD2 (6 bases). This CDR3 has 13 residues. Germline assignment: CDR1 KGHDR and CDR2 SFDVKD. CDR3 DNA: TGTGCCACCAGTGATCCGTTTATGCGGGGAGCTGTTTTT. Encoded protein: CATSDPFMRGAVF.

This clonotype was seen ten or more times. The chain has TRBV12-3 or TRBV12-4 and TRBJ2-1, with TRBD2 identical over 14 bases. V lost 6 bases, J lost 9 bases, and 7 bases stayed unmatched. This CDR3 region has 15 residues. The CDR3 coding sequence is TGTGCCAGCAGAGGGGGACTAGCGGGAGCCACTGAGCAGTTCTTC. This codes for CASRGGLAGATEQFF.

The V call is TRBV19, the J call TRBJ1-2, with TRBD1 matching over 10 bases. The V and J ends lost 7 bases and 5 bases, in that order; junction bases with no gene match: 13. The CDR3 length is 16 residues. CDR1 is LNHDA and CDR2 is SQIVND in the germline V gene (reference sequence). CDR3 residues: CASTPRDRGGFYGYTF. CDR3 nucleotides: TGTGCCAGTACCCCACGGGACAGGGGAGGATTTTATGGCTACACCTTC. The full variable domain, rest sourced from reference TRBV19 and TRBJ1-2, is DGGITQSPKYLFRKEGQNVTLSCEQNLNHDAMYWYRQDPGQGLRLIYYSQIVNDFQKGDIAEGYSVSREKKESFPLTVTSAQKNPTAFYLCASTPRDRGGFYGYTFGSGTRLTVV.

This clonotype has only a few counts. This rearrangement joins TRBV7-8 to TRBJ1-2, with TRBD1 matching over 8 bases. V was clipped by 5 bases and J by 8 bases; unmatched bases: 7. Per the germline V gene, CDR1 is SGHVS and CDR2 is FQNEAQ. This CDR3 contains 13 residues. The CDR3 DNA reads as TGTGCCAGCAGCCGACAGGGGATGGGAGGCTACACCTTC. Its protein product is CASSRQGMGGYTF. The variable domain in full, completed from reference TRBV7-8 and TRBJ1-2, reads GAGVSQSPRYKVAKRGQDVALRCDPISGHVSLFWYQQALGQGPEFLTYFQNEAQLDKSGLPSDRFFAERPEGSVSTLKIQRTQQEDSAVYLCASSRQGMGGYTFGSGTRLTVV.

V and J are TRBV25-1 and TRBJ1-4; possibly TRBD1 for D (5 bases). CDR1 is MGHDK, CDR2 SYGVNS, per germline. The CDR3 loop spans 14 amino acids. The V end lost 2 bases, the J end lost 8 bases, and 12 bases lay between the germline ends. The chain's CDR3 is CASSELSGQEKLFF. CDR3 coding DNA: TGTGCCAGCAGTGAACTCTCAGGGCAAGAAAAACTGTTTTTT. The whole variable domain, remainder taken from reference TRBV25-1 and TRBJ1-4, is EADIYQTPRYLVIGTGKKITLECSQTMGHDKMYWYQQDPGMELHLIHYSYGVNSTEKGDLSSESTVSRIRTEHFPLTLESARPSHTSQYLCASSELSGQEKLFFGSGTQLSVL.

In this sample, this clonotype turned up once. The chain joins TRBV7-9 to TRBJ2-1, with 7 bases aligning to TRBD2. Trimming at V came to 0 bases and at J to 4 bases, leaving 3 bases not matched to a gene. The CDR3 runs 15 residues. Germline V gene sequence: CDR1 SEHNR, CDR2 FQNEAQ (reference sequence). The CDR3 region is CASSLAASGYNEQFF. CDR3 DNA: TGTGCCAGCAGCTTAGCGGCTAGCGGTTACAATGAGCAGTTCTTC.

The chain couples TRBV20-1 to TRBJ2-1, with 7 bases aligning to TRBD2. Germline V gene data show CDR1 as DFQATT and CDR2 as SNEGSKA (reference sequence). The CDR3 loop spans 16 amino acids. The J segment lost 7 bases and the V segment lost 3 bases, leaving 15 bases of the junction unmatched. The DNA for the CDR3 is TGCAGTGCTAGCATAGAACTTTGGGAGGGATATAATGAGCAGTTCTTC. This sequence encodes CSASIELWEGYNEQFF.

The chain couples TRBV7-9 to TRBJ2-7, with 9 bases lining up with TRBD2. This CDR3 has 14 residues. Germline V lookup: CDR1 SEHNR, CDR2 FQNEAQ (reference sequence). The V and J ends lost 7 bases and 2 bases, in that order; junction bases with no gene match: 6. CDR3 region: CASTRLAGTYEQYF. The CDR3 nucleotides read TGTGCCAGCACCCGTCTAGCGGGAACCTACGAGCAGTACTTC. The whole variable domain, filled in from reference TRBV7-9 and TRBJ2-7, reads DTGVSQNPRHKITKRGQNVTFRCDPISEHNRLYWYRQTLGQGPEFLTYFQNEAQLEKSRLLSDRFSAERPKGSFSTLEIQRTEQGDSAMYLCASTRLAGTYEQYFGPGTRLTVT.

This rearrangement joins TRBV28 to TRBJ2-7; D tentatively reads TRBD1 or TRBD2 (5 bases each). V lost 5 bases, J lost 5 bases, and 22 bases lay in between. This CDR3 contains 16 residues. Germline V gene lookup returns CDR1 MDHEN and CDR2 SYDVKM. CDR3 DNA sequence: TGTGCCAGCAGTCGTTACCGGGACGCTGAGGACCACGAGCAGTACTTC. It is translated as CASSRYRDAEDHEQYF. Together with reference TRBV28 and TRBJ2-7, the CDR3 gives the full variable domain: DVKVTQSSRYLVKRTGEKVFLECVQDMDHENMFWYRQDPGLGLRLIYFSYDVKMKEKGDIPEGYSVSREKKERFSLILESASTNQTSMYLCASSRYRDAEDHEQYFGPGTRLTVT.

This chain's CDR3 is CAISLQRNSNQPQHF. The CDR3 DNA sequence: TGTGCCATCAGCCTCCAGCGGAATAGCAATCAGCCCCAGCATTTT. The chain has TRBV10-3 and TRBJ1-5; D unresolved. Trimming took 6 bases from V and 0 from J, leaving 12 bases between them. CDR3 size: 15 residues. Germline CDR1 reads ENHRY; CDR2 reads SYGVKD.

V usage is TRBV7-2 and J usage is TRBJ1-1; D may be TRBD1 (5 bases). There are 17 residues in the CDR3. In germline, CDR1 is SGHTA, CDR2 FQGNSA. Trimming stripped 2 bases from V and 2 bases from J, with 18 bases between. In DNA, the CDR3 is TGTGCCAGCAGCTTATGTCCTAGATCGGGGCCTAACACTGAAGCTTTCTTT. It specifies CASSLCPRSGPNTEAFF. Drawing the rest from reference TRBV7-2 and TRBJ1-1, the complete variable domain is GAGVSQSPSNKVTEKGKDVELRCDPISGHTALYWYRQSLGQGLEFLIYFQGNSAPDKSGLPSDRFSAERTGGSVSTLTIQRTQQEDSAVYLCASSLCPRSGPNTEAFFGQGTRLTVV.

V and J are TRBV20-1 and TRBJ1-1; D ambiguous. The germline V gene encodes CDR1 DFQATT and CDR2 SNEGSKA (reference sequence). Trimming pared 0 bases from V and 6 bases from J, leaving 8 bases between. This CDR3 region has 12 residues. The CDR3 sequence: CSARDNGAEAFF. In nucleotides, the CDR3 is TGCAGTGCTAGAGATAACGGGGCTGAAGCTTTCTTT.

The J gene is TRBJ2-7, the V gene TRBV19; 12 bases are a match to TRBD2. This CDR3 contains 15 residues. The V segment lost 5 bases and the J segment 3 bases; nucleotides outside the gene matches: 5. The germline gives CDR1 LNHDA, CDR2 SQIVND (reference sequence). In DNA, the CDR3 is TGTGCCAGTAGTGAGACTAGCGGGAGTTTCTACGAGCAGTACTTC. This encodes CASSETSGSFYEQYF.

The table lists this clonotype with a count of one. The gene calls are TRBV19 and TRBJ1-5; D call uncertain. Germline CDR1 LNHDA, CDR2 SQIVND (reference sequence). The CDR3 has 14 residues. Trimming removed 2 bases at V and 1 base at J, with 6 bases between. The CDR3 reads CASSIPGSNQPQHF. The CDR3 DNA follows: TGTGCCAGTAGTATACCCGGAAGCAATCAGCCCCAGCATTTT.

The rearrangement links TRBV20-1 to TRBJ2-1; tentatively, D is TRBD1 (6 bases). The germline gives CDR1 DFQATT, CDR2 SNEGSKA (reference sequence). The V end lost 0 bases, the J end lost 7 bases, and 13 bases lay between the germline ends. CDR3 length equals 14 residues. In nucleotides, the CDR3 is TGCAGTGCTAGAGATAGTAACAGGGTGAATGAGCAGTTCTTC. Amino acid sequence: CSARDSNRVNEQFF.

This clonotype showed up many times. The chain carries TRBV19 and TRBJ2-5, with TRBD2 identical over 8 bases. CDR1 is LNHDA and CDR2 is SQIVND in the germline V gene (reference sequence). With V trimmed by 8 bases and J by 4 bases, 12 bases remained unmatched. The CDR3 contains 15 residues. The CDR3 spells CASQTLAGIVETQYF. CDR3 in DNA: TGTGCCAGTCAGACCCTAGCGGGCATAGTAGAGACCCAGTACTTC.

Of note for this clonotype: A junction boundary mismatches the germline segment, possibly from a read error. The gene calls are TRBV7-3 and TRBJ1-1, with D possibly matching TRBD1 (5 bases). Germline CDR1 SGHTA, CDR2 FQGTGA. The CDR3 contains 13 residues. CDR3 sequence reads: CANSYSGFTEAFF. DNA for the CDR3: TGTGCCAACAGCTACTCAGGGTTCACTGAAGCTTTCTTT.

This clonotype was observed at least ten times. The rearrangement links TRBV7-8 to TRBJ1-1; D might be TRBD1 (5 bases). Trimming removed 4 bases from V and 0 bases from J, with 9 bases in between. This CDR3 has 14 amino acids. Germline CDR1 and CDR2: SGHVS and FQNEAQ. The CDR3 here is CASSSGLMNTEAFF. In DNA form, the CDR3 reads TGTGCCAGCAGCTCGGGACTGATGAACACTGAAGCTTTCTTT.

The V gene is TRBV7-8, the J gene TRBJ2-5; TRBD2 agrees at 11 bases. The junction had 12 bases not matched to a gene; V was cut back by 5 bases and J by 7 bases. Germline CDR1 is SGHVS and CDR2 is FQNEAQ. This CDR3 region has 16 residues. CDR3: CASSPTTSGKAGTQYF. CDR3 DNA sequence: TGTGCCAGCAGCCCAACGACTAGCGGGAAGGCGGGGACCCAGTACTTC.

This rearrangement joins TRBV12-3 or TRBV12-4 to TRBJ2-7; D is possibly TRBD1 (6 bases). Deletions cut 6 bases from V and 0 bases from J, with 12 bases between. The CDR3 is 14 residues long. The CDR3 DNA sequence: TGTGCCAGCAGCCCGGACAGATCCTCCTACGAGCAGTACTTC. Translated, it gives CASSPDRSSYEQYF.

The chain combines TRBV11-2 with TRBJ2-5; possible D gene TRBD2, 6 bases. Germline-derived CDR1 and CDR2 are SGHAT and FQNNGV. The V end was cut by 5 bases, the J end by 10 bases, with 26 bases between. This CDR3 is 16 amino acids long. In nucleotides, the CDR3 is TGTGCCAGCAGCCCAACCGGGAGCACGTTGGGGGGAGACCAGTACTTC. This gives the protein CASSPTGSTLGGDQYF.

This rearrangement joins TRBV5-4 to TRBJ2-7; 10 bases match TRBD2. This CDR3 has 13 residues. The V gene end was trimmed by 0 bases and the J gene end by 10 bases; junction bases not matched to a gene: 4. Germline V gene sequence: CDR1 SGHNT, CDR2 YYREEE (reference sequence). The CDR3 sequence: CASSLALAGDQYF. DNA of the CDR3: TGTGCCAGCAGCTTGGCGCTAGCGGGAGATCAGTACTTC.

The V gene is TRBV29-1, the J gene TRBJ2-7, with TRBD1 matching over 10 bases. V lost 2 bases to trimming and J lost 6 bases; unmatched junction nucleotides: 10. Germline CDR1 reads SQVTM; CDR2 reads ANQGSEA. The CDR3 has 15 amino acids. CDR3 bases: TGCAGCGTTGAACTTTCCGGGACAGGGGACTTCGAGCAGTACTTC. It encodes CSVELSGTGDFEQYF.

The chain couples TRBV7-2 to TRBJ2-5; D assignment may be TRBD1 or TRBD2 (5 bases each). The V end lost 5 bases, the J end lost 5 bases, and 21 bases lay between the germline ends. Germline loops: CDR1 SGHTA, CDR2 FQGNSA. The length of the CDR3 is 16 residues. The chain's CDR3 is CASSPSVRGRMETQYF. The CDR3 coding sequence is TGTGCCAGCAGCCCCTCCGTCCGGGGCCGGATGGAGACCCAGTACTTC.